Shown below are 17 T cell receptor beta chains from a single sample sequenced in a study of T cells after yellow fever vaccination. TCRdb reprocessed the 5' RACE reads with MiXCR, giving one entry per CDR3 protein. The sample lists about 210,000 distinct CDR3 sequences, approximately 6.8% occurring once. Sample: CD4+ T cells sorted from PBMCs, taken on the day of the yellow fever booster vaccination. The receptors were gathered from a young man who received the YFV17D yellow fever vaccine.

This clonotype was observed a few times. The chain joins TRBV28 to TRBJ2-7; 7 bases match TRBD1. The CDR3 contains 13 residues. Germline V gives CDR1 MDHEN, CDR2 SYDVKM. Trimming removed 5 bases from V and 5 bases from J; junction bases left unmatched: 6. The DNA of the CDR3 is TGTGCCAGCAGTACCACAGGGGCGGACGAGCAGTACTTC. This translates into CASSTTGADEQYF. Drawing the rest from reference TRBV28 and TRBJ2-7, the complete variable domain is DVKVTQSSRYLVKRTGEKVFLECVQDMDHENMFWYRQDPGLGLRLIYFSYDVKMKEKGDIPEGYSVSREKKERFSLILESASTNQTSMYLCASSTTGADEQYFGPGTRLTVT.

The CDR3 here is CASSQNGEANEKLFF. CDR3 DNA sequence: TGCGCCAGCAGCCAAAACGGCGAAGCTAATGAAAAACTGTTTTTT. This chain joins TRBV4-3 and TRBJ1-4; D call uncertain. CDR1 is LGHNA, CDR2 YSLEER, per germline. CDR3 length: 15 amino acids. The ends were cut back, 2 bases at V and 3 bases at J, with 10 bases in the middle.

The sample holds a few counts of this clonotype. This chain connects TRBV30 to TRBJ2-7, with TRBD1 as a possible D gene (5 bases). The CDR3 extends over 14 amino acids. With 4 bases removed from V and 4 bases from J, the gap between germline ends came to 17 bases. CDR1 is GTSNPN, CDR2 SVGIG, per germline (reference sequence). CDR3 sequence reads: CAWNGRGREYEQYF. CDR3 coding DNA: TGTGCCTGGAACGGAAGGGGTAGAGAATACGAGCAGTACTTC.

This clonotype showed up just a few times. The CDR3 sequence: CASSRGAPFQEKLFF. The CDR3 coding sequence is TGTGCCAGCAGCCGGGGTGCTCCCTTCCAGGAAAAACTGTTTTTT. The chain uses TRBV3-1 and TRBJ1-4, with D unresolved. V was cut by 4 bases and J by 8 bases, with 17 bases left in between. This CDR3 has 15 amino acids. CDR1 and CDR2 (germline): LGHDT, YNNKEL (reference sequence).

In this sample, this clonotype turned up a few times. The genes are TRBV24-1 and TRBJ2-1; 10 bases map to TRBD2. V lost 4 bases, J lost 9 bases, and 11 bases stayed unmatched. Germline V gives CDR1 KGHDR, CDR2 SFDVKD. The CDR3 totals 16 residues. CDR3 in amino acids: CATSDPGVAGGREQFF. The CDR3 region has the DNA TGTGCCACCAGTGACCCCGGAGTAGCGGGAGGTCGTGAGCAGTTCTTC.

V gene TRBV24-1 combines with J gene TRBJ2-1; 10 bases fit TRBD2. The CDR3 contains 13 residues. Unmatched junction bases numbered 6, after V lost 9 bases and J lost 8 bases. CDR1 and CDR2 from the germline V gene are KGHDR and SFDVKD. CDR3 residues: CATASGSVDEQFF. The CDR3 DNA reads as TGTGCCACCGCTAGCGGGAGTGTGGATGAGCAGTTCTTC.

On this clonotype itself: The junction differs from germline at one of its ends, possibly a read error. The gene calls are TRBV4-1 and TRBJ2-7; D unresolved. Germline CDR1 MGHRA, CDR2 YSYEKL. The CDR3 runs to 15 residues. The CDR3 here is CSSSPLGTRPDEQYF. The DNA for the CDR3 is TGCTCCAGCAGCCCCCTCGGTACACGACCGGACGAGCAGTACTTC.

This clonotype was observed a few times. The chain joins TRBV5-4 to TRBJ2-3; D not resolved. Germline-derived CDR1 and CDR2 are SGHNT and YYREEE (reference sequence). V lost 4 bases and J 4 bases, leaving 16 bases between the germline ends. This CDR3 region has 15 residues. The CDR3 nucleotides are TGTGCCAGCAGCCGTAGTACCTCGATACCAGATACGCAGTATTTT. Translated, it gives CASSRSTSIPDTQYF.

The chain has TRBV5-1 and TRBJ1-1, with D perhaps matching TRBD1 (6 bases). This CDR3 is built from 14 residues. Germline V gene sequence: CDR1 SGHRS, CDR2 YFSETQ. V lost 3 bases to trimming and J lost 4 bases, with 13 bases between them. The chain's CDR3 is CASSSGTLGTEAFF. CDR3 bases: TGCGCCAGCAGCTCCGGGACATTGGGCACTGAAGCTTTCTTT.

This clonotype showed up many times. CDR3 sequence reads: CASSQIIPRGRQINIQYF. DNA for the CDR3: TGCGCCAGCAGCCAAATCATCCCGAGGGGGAGACAGATAAACATTCAGTACTTC. This chain joins TRBV4-1 and TRBJ2-4; D possibly corresponds to TRBD1 (6 bases). The CDR3 contains 18 residues. V gave up 2 bases and J gave up 6 bases, with 23 bases separating them. CDR1 MGHRA and CDR2 YSYEKL come from the germline V gene.

This clonotype was seen more than once but under ten times. This chain connects TRBV28 to TRBJ2-7; D may be TRBD2 (6 bases). V lost 8 bases and J 6 bases, leaving 17 bases between the germline ends. The germline CDR1 and CDR2 sequences are MDHEN and SYDVKM. The CDR3 has 13 amino acids. The CDR3 nucleotides are TGTGCCAGCCGGCGCGGGACCTTCGGCGAGCAGTACTTC. Translation: CASRRGTFGEQYF.

In this sample, this clonotype turned up many times. J is TRBJ2-4 and V is TRBV20-1, with a possible D match to TRBD1 (5 bases). The CDR3 totals 14 residues. The V gene's germline CDR1 is DFQATT and CDR2 SNEGSKA (reference sequence). V lost 0 bases and J 1 base, leaving 7 bases between the germline ends. The CDR3 protein is CSARDYRAKNIQYF. DNA of the CDR3: TGCAGTGCTAGAGACTACAGGGCCAAAAACATTCAGTACTTC.

This clonotype has only a few counts. The rearrangement links TRBV6-2 or TRBV6-3 to TRBJ2-7; D gene ambiguous. V was shortened by 2 bases and J by 2 bases, with 7 bases between the two germline ends. Germline V gene data show CDR1 as MNHEY and CDR2 as SVGEGT. This CDR3 has 13 residues. The CDR3: CASSYQSPYEQYF. The CDR3, as DNA: TGTGCCAGCAGTTACCAGTCCCCCTACGAGCAGTACTTC.

CDR3 bases: TGTGCCATCATTAAAAGGAAGCGGGTCCGAACCGGAGGGCCCCAGCATTTT. Translated, it gives CAIIKRKRVRTGGPQHF. The gene calls are TRBV28 and TRBJ1-5; D unclear. The CDR3 contains 17 residues. From germline, CDR1 is MDHEN and CDR2 SYDVKM. The germline V and J ends were trimmed by 10 bases and 9 bases, with 31 bases remaining between them. Full variable domain (rest looked up from reference TRBV28 and TRBJ1-5): DVKVTQSSRYLVKRTGEKVFLECVQDMDHENMFWYRQDPGLGLRLIYFSYDVKMKEKGDIPEGYSVSREKKERFSLILESASTNQTSMYLCAIIKRKRVRTGGPQHFGDGTRLSIL.

This clonotype showed up just a few times. V gene TRBV5-1 combines with J gene TRBJ2-7; a possible D gene is TRBD2 (5 bases). Germline V gene data show CDR1 as SGHRS and CDR2 as YFSETQ. Trimming cost V 5 bases and J 4 bases, with 16 bases left between them. CDR3 length: 14 residues. The CDR3 reads CASRIGLSTYEQYF. CDR3 nucleotide sequence: TGCGCCAGCAGGATAGGACTGTCTACATACGAGCAGTACTTC.

This chain connects TRBV5-6 to TRBJ1-5; perhaps TRBD1 as D (6 bases). Germline values: CDR1 SGHDT, CDR2 YYEEEE. The V gene lost 3 bases and the J gene lost 2 bases, with 12 bases spanning the gap. The CDR3 runs 15 residues. The CDR3 bases are TGTGCCAGCAGCTGGGGGGGGGGCCGCAATCAGCCCCAGCATTTT. Translating it yields CASSWGGGRNQPQHF. Full variable domain (missing parts from reference TRBV5-6 and TRBJ1-5): DAGVTQSPTHLIKTRGQQVTLRCSPKSGHDTVSWYQQALGQGPQFIFQYYEEEERQRGNFPDRFSGHQFPNYSSELNVNALLLGDSALYLCASSWGGGRNQPQHFGDGTRLSIL.

This clonotype has a handful of counts. This chain joins TRBV9 and TRBJ2-1; 7 positions agree with TRBD2. Losses at the gene ends were 6 bases for V and 5 bases for J; bases not matched to a gene: 11. The germline V gene encodes CDR1 SGDLS and CDR2 YYNGEE. The CDR3 runs to 15 residues. In nucleotides, the CDR3 is TGTGCCAGCAATCGGGTGGCGGGAGTAGACAATGAGCAGTTCTTC. Its translation: CASNRVAGVDNEQFF.